This TCR beta chain was retrieved from a study of blood T cell repertoires in COVID-19. Study at large: COVID-19 samples, acute and convalescent, were from the United States, Italy and Spain.

In the authors' workflow: Amplification from reference gene primers served as the basis for estimated nucleated cell counts. Some clones are missing from TCRdb's copy, which holds only in-frame ones; the method was immunoSEQ multiplex PCR. The DNA gave D and trimming, while V, J and clone size come from that table. The profile covers 95,000 to 150,000 clones, with approximately 87% appearing a single time and about 3.9% taken by the ten largest. The CDR3 loop spans 14 amino acids. CDR1 and CDR2 (germline): SGHRS, YFSETQ. The V end was cut by 4 bases, the J end by 2 bases, with 12 bases between. The clonotype comes from a man aged 55-75 years with acute or convalescent COVID-19. Sequences were obtained from peripheral blood. V gene TRBV5-1 combines with J gene TRBJ2-5; no definite D call. The CDR3 is CASSPLGRQETQYF. CDR3 nucleotides: TGCGCCAGCAGCCCGCTAGGCCGGCAAGAGACCCAGTACTTC. Full variable domain (missing parts from reference TRBV5-1 and TRBJ2-5): KAGVTQTPRYLIKTRGQQVTLSCSPISGHRSVSWYQQTPGQGLQFLFEYFSETQRNKGNFPGRFSGRQFSNSRSEMNVSTLELGDSALYLCASSPLGRQETQYFGPGTRLLVL.